This T cell receptor (beta chain) was recorded in a study of blood T cell repertoires in COVID-19. For the study at large: The United States, Italy and Spain were the sources of the acute and convalescent COVID-19 samples. Sample material is recorded as cDNA or gDNA derived from T cells, B-cell-depleted T cells, or PBMCs.

This clone showed up just once. Original data processing: Reference gene primer amplification gave estimated nucleated cell counts. TCRdb keeps only in-frame clones here, not all; method: immunoSEQ multiplex PCR. V and J calls and clone size are copied from that table; D and trimming were computed from the DNA. This table holds a few hundred thousand clones, roughly 84% found once. V was pared by 4 bases and J by 3 bases, with 12 bases of the junction left unmatched. This CDR3 is 17 amino acids long. Per the germline V gene, CDR1 is MNHEY and CDR2 is SVGEGT. The TCR originated in a woman aged 50 to 60 with acute or convalescent COVID-19. The material sequenced was peripheral blood. The V gene is TRBV6-2 or TRBV6-3, the J gene TRBJ2-5, with 9 nucleotides matching TRBD2. CDR3 in amino acids: CASSSLSGGATKETQYF. In DNA, the CDR3 is TGTGCCAGCAGTTCCCTTAGCGGGGGAGCTACCAAAGAGACCCAGTACTTC.